Following are 4 T cell receptor beta chains from one sample sequenced in a study of memory CD4+ T cells and cytomegalovirus serostatus. Profiling relied on immunoSEQ multiplex PCR, and the TCRdb table lists in-frame clones only, not all of them. The sample lists approximately 50,000 clones, roughly 80% occurring once. The sort gate was single viable CD3+CD4+CD8-CD45RO+ cells for memory CD4+ T cells. The sequenced sample consisted of memory CD4+ T cells from blood. The receptors come from an adult in good health and CMV-seronegative.

The CDR3 DNA follows: TGTGCCTGGAGTTTCTATGGACAGGGGGATGGCTACACCTTC. Translation gives CAWSFYGQGDGYTF. The V call is TRBV30, the J call TRBJ1-2; 10 bases align to TRBD1. The junction had 6 bases not matched to a gene; V was cut back by 2 bases and J by 6 bases. CDR3 length: 14 amino acids. Germline lookup yields CDR1 GTSNPN and CDR2 SVGIG (reference sequence). Full variable domain (outside the CDR3, taken from reference TRBV30 and TRBJ1-2): SQTIHQWPATLVQPVGSPLSLECTVEGTSNPNLYWYRQAAGRGLQLLFYSVGIGQISSEVPQNLSASRPQDRQFILSSKKLLLSDSGFYLCAWSFYGQGDGYTFGSGTRLTVV.

This chain uses TRBV5-1 with TRBJ2-7, with D possibly matching TRBD2 (5 bases). CDR1 is SGHRS and CDR2 is YFSETQ in the germline V gene. The CDR3 is 15 residues long. The V end was cut by 0 bases, the J end by 4 bases, with 14 bases between. In DNA, the CDR3 is TGCGCCAGCAGCTTGGGAGGGCCGACCTCTTACGAGCAGTACTTC. Translating it yields CASSLGGPTSYEQYF.

The rearrangement joins TRBV5-8 to TRBJ1-5; 8 bases are a match to TRBD1. From germline, CDR1 is SGHTS and CDR2 YDEGEE. J lost 4 bases, V lost 4 bases, and 13 bases had no gene match. The CDR3 runs to 17 residues. CDR3: CASSPGSGGAWNQPQHF. In DNA form, the CDR3 reads TGTGCCAGCAGCCCGGGATCAGGGGGCGCTTGGAATCAGCCCCAGCATTTT.

The chain recombines TRBV6-5 with TRBJ1-1; 9 bases are shared with TRBD1. The CDR3 runs 12 residues. Germline CDR1 is MNHEY and CDR2 is SVGAGI. V was pared by 6 bases and J by 9 bases, with 5 bases of the junction left unmatched. The CDR3 sequence is CASRSGTGKAFF. For the CDR3, the DNA is TGTGCCAGCAGGTCCGGGACAGGGAAAGCTTTCTTT.